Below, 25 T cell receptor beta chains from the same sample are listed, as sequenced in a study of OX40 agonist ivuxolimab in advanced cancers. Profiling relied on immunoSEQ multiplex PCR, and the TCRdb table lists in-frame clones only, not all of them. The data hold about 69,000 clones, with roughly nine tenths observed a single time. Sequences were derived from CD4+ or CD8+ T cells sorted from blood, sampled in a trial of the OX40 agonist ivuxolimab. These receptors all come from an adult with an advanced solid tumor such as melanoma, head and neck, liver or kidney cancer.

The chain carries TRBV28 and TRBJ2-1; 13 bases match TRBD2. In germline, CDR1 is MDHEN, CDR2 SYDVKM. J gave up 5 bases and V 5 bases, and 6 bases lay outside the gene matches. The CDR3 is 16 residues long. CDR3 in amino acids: CASSPRLAGGNNEQFF. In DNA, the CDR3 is TGTGCCAGCAGTCCTCGACTAGCGGGAGGCAACAATGAGCAGTTCTTC.

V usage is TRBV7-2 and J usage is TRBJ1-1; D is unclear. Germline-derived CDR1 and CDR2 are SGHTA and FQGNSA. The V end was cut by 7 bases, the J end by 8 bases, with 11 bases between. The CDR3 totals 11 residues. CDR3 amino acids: CASILLKEAFF. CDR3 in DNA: TGTGCCAGCATCCTCTTAAAAGAAGCTTTCTTT.

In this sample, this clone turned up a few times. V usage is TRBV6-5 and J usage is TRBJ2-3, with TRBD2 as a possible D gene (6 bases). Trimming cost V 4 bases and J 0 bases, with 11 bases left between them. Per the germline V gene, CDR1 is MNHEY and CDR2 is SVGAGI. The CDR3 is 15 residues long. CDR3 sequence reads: CASSSPGASTDTQYF. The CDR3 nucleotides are TGTGCCAGCAGTTCCCCGGGAGCCAGCACAGATACGCAGTATTTT.

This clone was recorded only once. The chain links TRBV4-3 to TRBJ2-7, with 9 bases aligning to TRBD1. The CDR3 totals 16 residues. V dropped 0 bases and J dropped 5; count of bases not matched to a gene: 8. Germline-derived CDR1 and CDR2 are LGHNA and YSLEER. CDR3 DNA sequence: TGCGCCAGCAGCCAAGATACCGGGACAGGGTTCAACGAGCAGTACTTC. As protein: CASSQDTGTGFNEQYF.

The chain's CDR3 is CASSSDGTYEQYF. The CDR3 nucleotides read TGTGCCAGCAGTTCGGACGGGACCTACGAGCAGTACTTC. The chain is built from TRBV6-5 and TRBJ2-5; weak D call: TRBD2 (5 bases). The end of the DNA aligns better with TRBJ2-7, so the J call may be wrong. Germline assignment: CDR1 MNHEY and CDR2 SVGAGI. The CDR3 contains 13 residues.

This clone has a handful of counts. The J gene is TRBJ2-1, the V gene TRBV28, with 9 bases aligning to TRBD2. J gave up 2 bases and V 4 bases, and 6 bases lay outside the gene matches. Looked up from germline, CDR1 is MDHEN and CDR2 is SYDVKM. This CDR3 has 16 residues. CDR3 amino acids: CASSSIAGVPYNEQFF. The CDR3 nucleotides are TGTGCCAGCAGTTCAATAGCGGGAGTGCCCTACAATGAGCAGTTCTTC.

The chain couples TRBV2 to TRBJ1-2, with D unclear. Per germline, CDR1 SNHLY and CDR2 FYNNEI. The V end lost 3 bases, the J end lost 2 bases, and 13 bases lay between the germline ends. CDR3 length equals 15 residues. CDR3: CASSEEGSINYGYTF. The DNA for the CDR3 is TGTGCCAGCAGTGAGGAAGGGTCCATCAACTATGGCTACACCTTC.

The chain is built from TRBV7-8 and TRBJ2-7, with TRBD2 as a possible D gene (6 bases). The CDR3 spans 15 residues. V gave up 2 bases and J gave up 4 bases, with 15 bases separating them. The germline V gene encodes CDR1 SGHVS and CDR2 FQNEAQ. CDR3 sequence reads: CASSLLGGALYEQYF. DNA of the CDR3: TGTGCCAGCAGCTTATTGGGCGGGGCCCTTTACGAGCAGTACTTC. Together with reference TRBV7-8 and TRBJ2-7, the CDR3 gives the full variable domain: GAGVSQSPRYKVAKRGQDVALRCDPISGHVSLFWYQQALGQGPEFLTYFQNEAQLDKSGLPSDRFFAERPEGSVSTLKIQRTQQEDSAVYLCASSLLGGALYEQYFGPGTRLTVT.

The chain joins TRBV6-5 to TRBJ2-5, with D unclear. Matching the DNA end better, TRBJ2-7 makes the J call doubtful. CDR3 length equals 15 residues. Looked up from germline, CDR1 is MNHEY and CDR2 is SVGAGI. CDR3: CASSYSTSSQYEQYF. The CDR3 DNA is TGTGCCAGCAGTTACTCGACGTCCTCTCAGTACGAGCAGTACTTC.

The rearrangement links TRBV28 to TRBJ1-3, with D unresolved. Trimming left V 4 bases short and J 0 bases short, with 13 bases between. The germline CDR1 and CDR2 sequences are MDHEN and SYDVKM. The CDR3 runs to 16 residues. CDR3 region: CASSSPGRSSGNTIYF. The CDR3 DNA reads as TGTGCCAGCAGTTCACCCGGTCGGAGCTCTGGAAACACCATATATTTT.

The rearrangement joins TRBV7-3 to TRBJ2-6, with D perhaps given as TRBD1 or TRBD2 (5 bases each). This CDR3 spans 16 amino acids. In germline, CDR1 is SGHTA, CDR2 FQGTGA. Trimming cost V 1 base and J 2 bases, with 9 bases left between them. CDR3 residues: CASSLMGEPGANVLTF. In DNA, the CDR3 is TGTGCCAGCAGCTTAATGGGGGAACCTGGGGCCAACGTCCTGACTTTC. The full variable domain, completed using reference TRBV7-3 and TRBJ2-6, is GAGVSQTPSNKVTEKGKYVELRCDPISGHTALYWYRQSLGQGPEFLIYFQGTGAADDSGLPNDRFFAVRPEGSVSTLKIQRTERGDSAVYLCASSLMGEPGANVLTFGAGSRLTVL.

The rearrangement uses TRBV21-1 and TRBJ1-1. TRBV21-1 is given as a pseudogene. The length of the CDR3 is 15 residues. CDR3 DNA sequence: TGTGCCAGCACCGTCAGGGGAGGGTACCCCACTGAAGCTTTCTTT. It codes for CASTVRGGYPTEAFF.

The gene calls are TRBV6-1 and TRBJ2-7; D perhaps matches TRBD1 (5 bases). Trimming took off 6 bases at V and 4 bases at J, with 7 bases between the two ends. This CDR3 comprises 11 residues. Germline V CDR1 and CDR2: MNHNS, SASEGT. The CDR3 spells CASRQEYEQYF. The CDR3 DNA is TGTGCCAGCAGACAGGAATACGAGCAGTACTTC.

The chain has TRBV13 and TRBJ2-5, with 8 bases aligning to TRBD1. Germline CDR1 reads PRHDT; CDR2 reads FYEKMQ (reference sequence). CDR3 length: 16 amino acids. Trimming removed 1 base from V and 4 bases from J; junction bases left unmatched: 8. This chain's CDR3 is CASSLERSGGLETQYF. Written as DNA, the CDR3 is TGTGCCAGCAGCTTAGAAAGGTCAGGGGGCTTAGAGACCCAGTACTTC.

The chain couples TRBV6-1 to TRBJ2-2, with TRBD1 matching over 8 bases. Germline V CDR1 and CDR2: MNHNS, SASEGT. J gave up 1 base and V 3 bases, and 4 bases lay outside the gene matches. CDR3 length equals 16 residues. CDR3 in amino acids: CASSDWGQVNTGELFF. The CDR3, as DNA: TGTGCCAGCAGTGATTGGGGACAGGTGAACACCGGGGAGCTGTTTTTT.

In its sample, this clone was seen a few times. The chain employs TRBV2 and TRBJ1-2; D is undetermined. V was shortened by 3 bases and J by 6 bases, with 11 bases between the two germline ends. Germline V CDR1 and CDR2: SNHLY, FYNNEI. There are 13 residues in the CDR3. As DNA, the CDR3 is TGTGCCAGCAGTGAGAAGGGATTACATGGCTACACCTTC. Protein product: CASSEKGLHGYTF.

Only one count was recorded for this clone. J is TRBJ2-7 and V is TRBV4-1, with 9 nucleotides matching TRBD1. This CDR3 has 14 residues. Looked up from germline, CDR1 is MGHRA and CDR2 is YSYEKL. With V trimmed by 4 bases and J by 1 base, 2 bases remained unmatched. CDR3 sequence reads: CASSLGTGSYEQYF. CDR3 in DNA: TGCGCCAGCAGCCTCGGGACAGGGTCCTACGAGCAGTACTTC.

The CDR3 here is CASSGDSYGYTF. The CDR3 DNA reads as TGTGCCAGCAGCGGAGACAGCTATGGCTACACCTTC. V is TRBV27 and J is TRBJ1-2, with D perhaps TRBD1 (5 bases). CDR1 is MNHEY, CDR2 SMNVEV, per germline (reference sequence). CDR3 length: 12 residues. Trimming stripped 6 bases from V and 4 bases from J, with 9 bases between.

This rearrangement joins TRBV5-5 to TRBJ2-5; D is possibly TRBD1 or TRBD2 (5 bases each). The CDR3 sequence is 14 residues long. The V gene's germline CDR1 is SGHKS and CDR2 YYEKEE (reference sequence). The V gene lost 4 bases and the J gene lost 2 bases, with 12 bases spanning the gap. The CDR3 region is CASSAWGLQETQYF. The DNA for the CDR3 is TGTGCCAGCAGCGCGTGGGGGTTACAAGAGACCCAGTACTTC.

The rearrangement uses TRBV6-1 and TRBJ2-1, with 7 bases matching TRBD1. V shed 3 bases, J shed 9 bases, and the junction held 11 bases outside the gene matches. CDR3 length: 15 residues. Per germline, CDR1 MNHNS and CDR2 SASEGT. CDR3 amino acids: CASSEWDSTVGEQFF. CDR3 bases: TGTGCCAGCAGTGAGTGGGACAGTACAGTAGGTGAGCAGTTCTTC.

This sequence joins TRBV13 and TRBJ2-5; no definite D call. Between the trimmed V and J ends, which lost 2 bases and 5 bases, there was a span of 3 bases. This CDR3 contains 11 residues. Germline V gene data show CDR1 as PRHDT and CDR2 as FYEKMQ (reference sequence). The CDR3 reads CASSLYETQYF. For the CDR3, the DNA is TGTGCCAGCAGCTTATACGAGACCCAGTACTTC.

The CDR3 nucleotides read TGTGCCAGCAGAGGGACGGAGGAGACCCAGTACTTC. This gives the protein CASRGTEETQYF. The rearrangement joins TRBV2 to TRBJ2-5, with D perhaps being TRBD1 or TRBD2 (5 bases each). Germline loops: CDR1 SNHLY, CDR2 FYNNEI. V dropped 6 bases and J dropped 5 bases, with 10 bases sitting between them. The CDR3 loop spans 12 amino acids. Full variable domain (missing parts from reference TRBV2 and TRBJ2-5): EPEVTQTPSHQVTQMGQEVILRCVPISNHLYFYWYRQILGQKVEFLVSFYNNEISEKSEIFDDQFSVERPDGSNFTLKIRSTKLEDSAMYFCASRGTEETQYFGPGTRLLVL.

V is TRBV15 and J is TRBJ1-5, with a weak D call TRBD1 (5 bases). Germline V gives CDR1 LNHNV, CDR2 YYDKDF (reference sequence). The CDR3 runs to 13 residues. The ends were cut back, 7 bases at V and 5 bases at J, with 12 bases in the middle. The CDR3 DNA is TGTGCCACCACCGACAGTCAGCATCAGCCCCAGCATTTT. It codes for CATTDSQHQPQHF.

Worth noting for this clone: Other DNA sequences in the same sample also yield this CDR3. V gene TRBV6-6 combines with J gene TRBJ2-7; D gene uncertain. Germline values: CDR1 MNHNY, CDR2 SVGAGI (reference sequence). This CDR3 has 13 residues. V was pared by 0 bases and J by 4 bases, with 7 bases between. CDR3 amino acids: CASSYSGSYEQYF. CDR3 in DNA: TGTGCCAGCAGTTACTCGGGGTCGTACGAGCAGTACTTC.

The chain's CDR3 is CASSRTSGSYEQYF. CDR3 DNA: TGTGCCAGTAGTAGGACTAGCGGGAGCTACGAGCAGTACTTC. The genes are TRBV19 and TRBJ2-7, with 13 nucleotides matching TRBD2. This CDR3 comprises 14 residues. Per germline, CDR1 LNHDA and CDR2 SQIVND (reference sequence). V dropped 4 bases and J dropped 3; count of bases not matched to a gene: 0.